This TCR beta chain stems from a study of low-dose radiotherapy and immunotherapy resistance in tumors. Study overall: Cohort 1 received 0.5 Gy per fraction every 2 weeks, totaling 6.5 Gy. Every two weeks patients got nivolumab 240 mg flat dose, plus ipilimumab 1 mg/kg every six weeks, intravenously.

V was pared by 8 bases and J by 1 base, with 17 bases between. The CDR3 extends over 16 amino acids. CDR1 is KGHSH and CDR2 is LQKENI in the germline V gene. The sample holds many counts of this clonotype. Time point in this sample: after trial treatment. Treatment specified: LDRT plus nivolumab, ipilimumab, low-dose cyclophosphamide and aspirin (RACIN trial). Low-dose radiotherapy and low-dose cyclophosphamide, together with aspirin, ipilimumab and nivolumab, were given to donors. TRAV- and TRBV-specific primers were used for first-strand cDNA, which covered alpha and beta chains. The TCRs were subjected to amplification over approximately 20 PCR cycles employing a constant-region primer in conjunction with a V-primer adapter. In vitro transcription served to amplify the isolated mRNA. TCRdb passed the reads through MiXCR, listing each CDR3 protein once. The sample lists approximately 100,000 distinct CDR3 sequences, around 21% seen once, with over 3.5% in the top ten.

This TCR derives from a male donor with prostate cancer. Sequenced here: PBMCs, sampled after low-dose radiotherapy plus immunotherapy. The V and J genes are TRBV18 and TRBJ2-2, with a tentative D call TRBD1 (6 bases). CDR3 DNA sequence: TGTGCCAGCCTCCCGGGCGGACAGAAGAACACCGGGGAGCTGTTTTTT. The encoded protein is CASLPGGQKNTGELFF.